These T cell receptor beta chains were read from a single sample in a study of CD8 T cells in ankylosing spondylitis. Each CDR3 protein gets one entry after TCRdb re-called the 5' RACE reads with MiXCR. This table holds 7,000 to 8,000 distinct CDR3 sequences, approximately 2.9% found once. Sequencing was performed on blood, either unsorted or a sorted T cell fraction (not recorded which). The receptors here all came from a female donor with ankylosing spondylitis or in good health (not recorded which). The CDR3 runs from the conserved cysteine through the conserved F or W. The order of the fields is clone size, J gene, V gene, D gene, CDR3 protein, CDR3 DNA. A D gene is named only where the DNA matches it firmly. The size entry gives once, few, many or a size class.

many TRBJ1-5 TRBV7-3 TRBD1 CASSPKDRGSWNGQPQHF TGTGCCAGCAGCCCAAAGGACAGGGGGAGTTGGAACGGGCAGCCCCAGCATTTT
many TRBJ2-3 TRBV9 TRBD1 CASSVVGGPDTQYF TGTGCCAGCAGCGTAGTAGGGGGCCCAGATACGCAGTATTTT
few TRBJ1-2 TRBV14 - CASSQDRVGTLFYGYTF TGTGCCAGCAGCCAAGATCGGGTCGGGACCCTTTTTTATGGCTACACCTTC
many TRBJ2-2 TRBV9 TRBD1 CASRRTGDTGELFF TGTGCCAGCAGGCGGACAGGGGATACCGGGGAGCTGTTTTTT
many TRBJ2-5 TRBV9 - CASSAQGPQETQYF TGTGCCAGCAGCGCCCAGGGACCCCAAGAGACCCAGTACTTC
medium-sized TRBJ2-1 TRBV9 TRBD2 CASSVSGGGGNEQFF TGTGCCAGCAGCGTATCGGGTGGGGGGGGGAATGAGCAGTTCTTC
many TRBJ2-1 TRBV9 TRBD2 CASSEAGGEDNEQFF TGTGCCAGCAGCGAAGCGGGGGGGGAGGACAATGAGCAGTTCTTC
few TRBJ2-7 TRBV24-1 TRBD2 CATDLAGKYEQYF TGTGCCACCGACTTAGCGGGAAAATACGAGCAGTACTTC
large TRBJ2-3 TRBV9 TRBD1 CASSVLTGVIATDTQYF TGTGCCAGCAGCGTACTAACAGGGGTAATTGCGACAGATACGCAGTATTTT
many TRBJ2-5 TRBV9 TRBD2 CASSDGTSGNEEKTQYF TGTGCCAGCAGCGACGGGACTAGCGGGAATGAGGAGAAGACCCAGTACTTC
many TRBJ2-7 TRBV9 TRBD2 CASSDSGGAYEQYF TGTGCCAGCAGCGATAGCGGGGGGGCCTACGAGCAGTACTTC
many TRBJ1-1 TRBV9 - CASSVVRGTEAFF TGTGCCAGCAGCGTAGTGAGGGGCACTGAAGCTTTCTTT
many TRBJ2-6 TRBV9 - CASSGPRKGAGANVLTF TGTGCCAGCAGCGGCCCGAGGAAGGGGGCTGGGGCCAACGTCCTGACTTTC
many TRBJ2-3 TRBV9 - CASSVEPLPSTDTQYF TGTGCCAGCAGCGTGGAACCACTACCTAGCACAGATACGCAGTATTTT
medium-sized TRBJ2-7 TRBV6-1 - CASFLLVWVTFSYEQYF TGTGCCAGCTTCCTCTTAGTTTGGGTCACCTTCTCCTACGAGCAGTACTTC
many TRBJ2-5 TRBV9 - CASSAPLEQETQYF TGTGCCAGCAGCGCCCCTCTAGAGCAAGAGACCCAGTACTTC
many TRBJ2-7 TRBV9 - CASSVGGYGVPYEQYF TGTGCCAGCAGCGTAGGGGGGTATGGAGTTCCCTACGAGCAGTACTTC
medium-sized TRBJ2-7 TRBV9 TRBD1 CASSPTGAPSYEQYF TGTGCCAGCAGCCCAACAGGGGCTCCCTCCTACGAGCAGTACTTC
many TRBJ1-2 TRBV9 TRBD1 CASSGTGTGRRIYGYTF TGTGCCAGCAGCGGAACCGGGACAGGGAGGCGGATCTATGGCTACACCTTC
medium-sized TRBJ2-2 TRBV9 - CASSEGRTNTGELFF TGTGCCAGCAGCGAAGGCAGGACTAACACCGGGGAGCTGTTTTTT
medium-sized TRBJ2-2 TRBV9 - CASSASRANTGELFF TGTGCCAGCAGCGCCTCTCGGGCAAACACCGGGGAGCTGTTTTTT
medium-sized TRBJ2-1 TRBV9 - CASSVEQGPYNEQFF TGTGCCAGCAGCGTAGAACAGGGCCCATACAATGAGCAGTTCTTC
medium-sized TRBJ2-1 TRBV9 - CASSGGSSYNEQFF TGTGCCAGCAGCGGAGGGAGCTCCTACAATGAGCAGTTCTTC
medium-sized TRBJ2-3 TRBV9 - CASSLGWAGSTDTQYF TGTGCCAGCAGCCTCGGTTGGGCGGGGAGCACAGATACGCAGTATTTT
many TRBJ2-7 TRBV9 - CASSVDVGDTYEQYF TGTGCCAGCAGCGTAGATGTAGGGGACACCTACGAGCAGTACTTC